The sequence of this T cell receptor beta chain was determined in a study of PD-L1 blockade in urothelial cancer. Study-level information: Anywhere from 0 to 3 prior chemotherapy regimens had been received by patients.

Patient disease was locally advanced or metastatic urothelial carcinoma. Each patient gave between 1 and 8 samples, pretreatment and on-treatment. The V gene lost 5 bases and the J gene lost 0 bases, with 8 bases spanning the gap. This CDR3 contains 14 residues. Germline V lookup: CDR1 LNHDA, CDR2 SQIVND (reference sequence). Generated by immunoSEQ multiplex PCR, the TCRdb table keeps only in-frame clones and is missing some. The table shows about 50,000 clones, with around nine tenths occurring only once. This clone was recorded a few times. This chain joins TRBV19 and TRBJ1-5; no clear D. This sample comprised PBMCs, obtained around atezolizumab (anti-PD-L1) treatment. This sequence originates from a man in his sixties with urothelial cancer. DNA for the CDR3: TGTGCCAGTAGTGAGAATCATAGCAATCAGCCCCAGCATTTT. This codes for CASSENHSNQPQHF.